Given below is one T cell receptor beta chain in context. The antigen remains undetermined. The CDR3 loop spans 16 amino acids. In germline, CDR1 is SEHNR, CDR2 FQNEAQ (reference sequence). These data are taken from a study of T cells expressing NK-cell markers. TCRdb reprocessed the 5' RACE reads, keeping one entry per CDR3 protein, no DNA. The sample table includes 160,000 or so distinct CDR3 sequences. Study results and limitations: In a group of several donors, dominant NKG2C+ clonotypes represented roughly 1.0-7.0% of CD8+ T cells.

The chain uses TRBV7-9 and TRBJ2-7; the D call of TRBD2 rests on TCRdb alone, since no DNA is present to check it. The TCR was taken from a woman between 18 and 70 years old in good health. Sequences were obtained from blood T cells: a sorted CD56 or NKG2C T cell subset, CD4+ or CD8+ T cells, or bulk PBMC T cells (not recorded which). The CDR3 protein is CASSPSGSSLSYEQYF.